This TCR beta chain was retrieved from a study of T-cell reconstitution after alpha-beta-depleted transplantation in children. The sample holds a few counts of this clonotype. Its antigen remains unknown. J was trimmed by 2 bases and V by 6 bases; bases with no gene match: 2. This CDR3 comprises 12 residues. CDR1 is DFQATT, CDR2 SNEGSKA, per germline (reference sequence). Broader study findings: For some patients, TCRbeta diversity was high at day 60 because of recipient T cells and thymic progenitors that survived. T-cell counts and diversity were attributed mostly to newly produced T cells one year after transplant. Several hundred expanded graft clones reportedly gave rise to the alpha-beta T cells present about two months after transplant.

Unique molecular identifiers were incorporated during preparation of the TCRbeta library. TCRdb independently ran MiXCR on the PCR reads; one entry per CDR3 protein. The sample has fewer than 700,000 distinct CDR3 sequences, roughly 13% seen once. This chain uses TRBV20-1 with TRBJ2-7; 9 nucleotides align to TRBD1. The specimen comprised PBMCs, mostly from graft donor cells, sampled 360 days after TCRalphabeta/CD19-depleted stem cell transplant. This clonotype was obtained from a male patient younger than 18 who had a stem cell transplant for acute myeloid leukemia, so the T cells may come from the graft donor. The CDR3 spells CSAWDRAYEQYF. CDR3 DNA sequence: TGCAGTGCCTGGGACAGGGCCTACGAGCAGTACTTC.